This T cell receptor beta chain was documented in a study of blood T cell repertoires in COVID-19. This CDR3 spans 14 amino acids. Trimming removed 2 bases from V and 10 bases from J, with 17 bases in between. The germline gives CDR1 SGHRS, CDR2 YFSETQ. This clone came up once. TCRdb's table, derived via immunoSEQ multiplex PCR, lists solely in-frame clones and lacks some. The sample lists over 250,000 clones; around 85% were seen once. The source material was peripheral blood. The chain employs TRBV5-1 and TRBJ2-3; D is uncertain. The source is a man in his fifties with active or convalescent COVID-19. The CDR3 reads CASSLSVRSGPQYF. As DNA, the CDR3 is TGCGCCAGCAGCTTAAGTGTCCGTTCAGGTCCGCAGTATTTT.